The 30 T cell receptor beta chains below come from one sample, sequenced in a study of T cells in Graves' hyperthyroidism and ophthalmopathy (dated by TCRdb to between 2018 and 2020). Library creation used multiplex PCR. The sequencer listed for this sample is Illumina HiSeq 2000. Amplification of TCR beta CDR3 regions was carried out from RNA transcripts. The TCR CDR3 was subjected to a first round of RT-PCR using the HTBI primer set and the Qiagen OneStep RT-PCR kit. The public reads were quality trimmed at Q25 with fastp and then assembled into clones with MiXCR by TCRdb, keeping productive beta chains. All rows with the same CDR3 protein become a single entry with the most common DNA and genes. The sample table contains under 600,000 distinct CDR3 sequences; only one count was recorded for approximately 16% of them. The ten biggest clones cover 3% to 4% of the sample. Material for sequencing was blood. Receptors originate from a woman in her thirties or forties with Graves' ophthalmopathy.

This clonotype has at least ten counts. This chain links TRBV20-1 with TRBJ2-1; 15 nucleotides agree with TRBD2. This CDR3 comprises 17 residues. V shed 5 bases, J shed 9 bases, and the junction held 14 bases outside the gene matches. Germline V gene lookup returns CDR1 DFQATT and CDR2 SNEGSKA (reference sequence). The DNA for the CDR3 is TGCAGTGCTCTCGGACTAGCGGGAGGGCTCTATGTCAGTGAGCAGTTCTTC. Protein: CSALGLAGGLYVSEQFF.

About this clonotype: This may stem from a read error, because a much larger clone lies one nucleotide away. Without the conserved terminal phenylalanine or tryptophan, this CDR3 likely stems from a read error. The J gene is TRBJ2-7, the V gene TRBV20-1; weak D call: TRBD1 (6 bases). The germline CDR1 and CDR2 sequences are DFQATT and SNEGSKA (reference sequence). Trimming shortened V by 4 bases and J by 0 bases, and 10 bases separated the two germline ends. The CDR3 extends over 13 amino acids. This CDR3 reads CSATKDSSYEQYS. The CDR3 nucleotides are TGCAGTGCTACCAAGGACAGCTCCTACGAGCAGTACTCC.

The rearrangement uses TRBV28 and TRBJ1-2; D gene uncertain. CDR1 MDHEN and CDR2 SYDVKM come from the germline V gene. V lost 5 bases and J lost 0, with 10 bases in between. The CDR3 has 14 amino acids. The DNA for the CDR3 is TGTGCCAGCAGTACCCCGGCGGCTAACTATGGCTACACCTTC. Translation: CASSTPAANYGYTF.

The chain employs TRBV7-9 and TRBJ2-2, with no clear D. This CDR3 has 14 amino acids. Germline V CDR1 and CDR2: SEHNR, FQNEAQ (reference sequence). V lost 0 bases to trimming and J lost 4 bases, with 6 bases between them. The CDR3 DNA sequence: TGTGCCAGCAGCTTAGCGATGGGCACCGGGGAGCTGTTTTTT. It codes for CASSLAMGTGELFF. The full variable domain, in which reference TRBV7-9 and TRBJ2-2 provide the parts outside the CDR3, is DTGVSQNPRHKITKRGQNVTFRCDPISEHNRLYWYRQTLGQGPEFLTYFQNEAQLEKSRLLSDRFSAERPKGSFSTLEIQRTEQGDSAMYLCASSLAMGTGELFFGEGSRLTVL.

This clonotype was seen repeatedly, ten times or more. The chain is built from TRBV28 and TRBJ2-7; 8 nucleotides agree with TRBD1. V lost 4 bases to trimming and J lost 2 bases; unmatched junction nucleotides: 4. CDR1 MDHEN and CDR2 SYDVKM come from the germline V gene. The length of the CDR3 is 14 residues. Written as DNA, the CDR3 is TGTGCCAGCAGTTCGATACAGGGGGCCTACGAGCAGTACTTC. Translated, it gives CASSSIQGAYEQYF.

The rearrangement joins TRBV12-3 or TRBV12-4 to TRBJ2-1; 12 nucleotides agree with TRBD2. The CDR3 totals 15 residues. With V trimmed by 3 bases and J by 9 bases, 6 bases remained unmatched. Here the CDR3 reads CASSFSSGGASEQFF. Written as DNA, the CDR3 is TGTGCCAGCAGTTTTTCTAGCGGGGGGGCGAGTGAGCAGTTCTTC.

This clonotype was found a few times. This sequence joins TRBV30 and TRBJ2-2; D possibly uses TRBD1 or TRBD2 (5 bases each). The V and J ends lost 5 bases and 6 bases respectively, with 13 bases between them. The CDR3 contains 13 residues. CDR1 GTSNPN and CDR2 SVGIG come from the germline V gene (reference sequence). Written as DNA, the CDR3 is TGTGCCTGGTCCCCGGGGCCGCCCGGGGAGCTGTTTTTT. Its translation: CAWSPGPPGELFF.

This clonotype has ten or more counts. The genes are TRBV27 and TRBJ1-1; 8 bases align to TRBD1. V lost 6 bases and J lost 9; bases outside the gene matches: 9. CDR3 size: 13 residues. CDR1 is MNHEY, CDR2 SMNVEV, per germline (reference sequence). For the CDR3, the DNA is TGTGCCAGCAGCCCAGACAGGGGACATCAAGCTTTCTTT. Protein product: CASSPDRGHQAFF.

In its sample, this clonotype was seen many times. The J gene is TRBJ1-2, the V gene TRBV20-1; D unresolved. The CDR3 runs 17 residues. Looked up from germline, CDR1 is DFQATT and CDR2 is SNEGSKA (reference sequence). V was trimmed by 0 bases and J by 5 bases, leaving 22 bases between them. This chain's CDR3 is CSARESGFGGSTYGYTF. Here the CDR3 DNA reads TGCAGTGCTAGAGAGAGCGGCTTTGGAGGATCAACGTATGGCTACACCTTC.

This clonotype appeared many times. The chain couples TRBV6-1 to TRBJ1-1; TRBD1 matches 8 bases. The CDR3 extends over 13 amino acids. CDR1 and CDR2 from the germline V gene are MNHNS and SASEGT. V lost 5 bases to trimming and J lost 8 bases; unmatched junction nucleotides: 7. Here the CDR3 DNA reads TGTGCCAGCAGTCCCGTGCAGGGGGCGGAAGCTTTCTTT. The encoded protein is CASSPVQGAEAFF.

The V call is TRBV3-1, the J call TRBJ1-1, with 8 bases that match TRBD1. The CDR3 is made up of 15 amino acids. Germline lookup yields CDR1 LGHDT and CDR2 YNNKEL (reference sequence). J lost 6 bases, V lost 4 bases, and 10 bases had no gene match. The CDR3 sequence: CASSRATGEPPEAFF. For the CDR3, the DNA is TGTGCCAGCAGCCGAGCGACAGGGGAGCCTCCTGAAGCTTTCTTT.

V gene TRBV20-1 combines with J gene TRBJ2-3, with 8 positions matching TRBD1. With V trimmed by 1 base and J by 2 bases, 8 bases remained unmatched. Per germline, CDR1 DFQATT and CDR2 SNEGSKA (reference sequence). The CDR3 is made up of 16 amino acids. Written as DNA, the CDR3 is TGCAGTGCTAGAGGGTCCCGGACAGGGATCACAGATACGCAGTATTTT. Its protein product is CSARGSRTGITDTQYF.

The chain combines TRBV11-2 with TRBJ1-2; D gene unclear. V lost 0 bases to trimming and J lost 8 bases, with 22 bases between them. The CDR3 length is 17 residues. Germline CDR1 and CDR2: SGHAT and FQNNGV. Here the CDR3 reads CASSLDRFRGRSSGYTF. The CDR3 DNA follows: TGTGCCAGCAGCTTAGATCGTTTTAGAGGCAGGTCTTCCGGCTACACCTTC.

This clonotype was recorded many times. CDR3 in DNA: TGTGCCAGCAGTTGGACAGGGGGATCCTACGAGCAGTACTTC. This translates into CASSWTGGSYEQYF. The V call is TRBV27, the J call TRBJ2-7; TRBD1 agrees at 10 bases. Losses at the gene ends were 4 bases for V and 1 base for J; bases not matched to a gene: 1. This CDR3 contains 14 residues. CDR1 and CDR2 from the germline V gene are MNHEY and SMNVEV (reference sequence).

This clonotype occurred a few times. The gene calls are TRBV9 and TRBJ2-5; D not certain. Trimming removed 0 bases from V and 5 bases from J, with 14 bases in between. Germline CDR1 SGDLS, CDR2 YYNGEE. This CDR3 has 15 residues. The DNA of the CDR3 is TGTGCCAGCAGCGTAGCCCCAGCTCGGTCGGAGACCCAGTACTTC. It translates to CASSVAPARSETQYF. The entire variable domain, with the rest obtained from reference TRBV9 and TRBJ2-5, is as follows: DSGVTQTPKHLITATGQRVTLRCSPRSGDLSVYWYQQSLDQGLQFLIQYYNGEERAKGNILERFSAQQFPDLHSELNLSSLELGDSALYFCASSVAPARSETQYFGPGTRLLVL.

This clonotype came up many times. This chain links TRBV12-3 or TRBV12-4 with TRBJ1-5; 7 nucleotides agree with TRBD1. The trim removed 6 bases at V and 0 bases at J, leaving 8 bases unmatched. The CDR3 is 16 amino acids. CDR3 in amino acids: CASSTQGRSSNQPQHF. The CDR3 bases are TGTGCCAGCAGCACACAGGGGAGGAGTAGCAATCAGCCCCAGCATTTT.

J is TRBJ1-3 and V is TRBV5-4, with TRBD1 as a possible D gene (5 bases). From germline, CDR1 is SGHNT and CDR2 YYREEE (reference sequence). V was trimmed by 4 bases and J by 0 bases, leaving 17 bases between them. CDR3 length equals 17 residues. The CDR3 spells CASSAGSSGTSGNTIYF. CDR3 sequence (DNA): TGTGCCAGCAGCGCAGGGAGCAGCGGGACCTCTGGAAACACCATATATTTT. The entire variable domain, with the rest obtained from reference TRBV5-4 and TRBJ1-3, is as follows: ETGVTQSPTHLIKTRGQQVTLRCSSQSGHNTVSWYQQALGQGPQFIFQYYREEENGRGNFPPRFSGLQFPNYSSELNVNALELDDSALYLCASSAGSSGTSGNTIYFGEGSWLTVV.

This clonotype turned up a few times. V is TRBV20-1 and J is TRBJ1-6; TRBD1 aligns across 9 bases. Germline assignment: CDR1 DFQATT and CDR2 SNEGSKA (reference sequence). The CDR3 is 17 amino acids. The trim removed 0 bases at V and 7 bases at J, leaving 10 bases unmatched. CDR3 in amino acids: CSARDLGTGTGNSPLHF. DNA of the CDR3: TGCAGTGCTAGAGATCTTGGGACAGGGACGGGCAATTCACCCCTCCACTTT.

This clonotype occurred many times. The V call is TRBV7-2, the J call TRBJ2-1, with a weak D call TRBD2 (5 bases). The CDR3 consists of 16 residues. The germline CDR1 and CDR2 sequences are SGHTA and FQGNSA. V lost 5 bases to trimming and J lost 2 bases, with 16 bases between them. The CDR3 loop reads CASSPHLSGPYNEQFF. CDR3 DNA sequence: TGTGCCAGCAGCCCACACCTCAGCGGCCCCTACAATGAGCAGTTCTTC.

This rearrangement joins TRBV24-1 to TRBJ1-3; 10 positions match TRBD1. Germline-derived CDR1 and CDR2 are KGHDR and SFDVKD. V was clipped by 2 bases and J by 2 bases; unmatched bases: 5. This CDR3 contains 17 residues. The CDR3 sequence: CATSDSIGTGAGNTIYF. The CDR3, as DNA: TGTGCCACCAGTGATTCCATCGGGACAGGGGCTGGAAACACCATATATTTT.

This clonotype was picked up many times. The V call is TRBV2, the J call TRBJ1-2, with D possibly matching TRBD1 (6 bases). The germline gives CDR1 SNHLY, CDR2 FYNNEI. The CDR3 spans 14 residues. Deletions cut 5 bases from V and 4 bases from J, with 14 bases between. As DNA, the CDR3 is TGTGCCAGCAGTCAACAGGGAACACCCTATGGCTACACCTTC. Residues: CASSQQGTPYGYTF.

This clonotype occurred many times. This chain joins TRBV7-3 and TRBJ2-1; D could derive from TRBD1 or TRBD2 (5 bases each). This CDR3 has 16 amino acids. Looked up from germline, CDR1 is SGHTA and CDR2 is FQGTGA. Trimming took 4 bases from V and 4 from J, leaving 17 bases between them. The CDR3 loop reads CASSSAGTERYNEQFF. The CDR3 nucleotides are TGTGCCAGCAGCTCCGCCGGGACGGAGCGTTACAATGAGCAGTTCTTC. Full variable domain (remainder filled in from reference TRBV7-3 and TRBJ2-1): GAGVSQTPSNKVTEKGKYVELRCDPISGHTALYWYRQSLGQGPEFLIYFQGTGAADDSGLPNDRFFAVRPEGSVSTLKIQRTERGDSAVYLCASSSAGTERYNEQFFGPGTRLTVL.

This clonotype was counted ten times or more. The chain has TRBV5-5 and TRBJ2-5; 9 nucleotides agree with TRBD2. With 3 bases clipped from V and 3 bases from J, the junction kept 6 bases outside the gene matches. Germline-derived CDR1 and CDR2 are SGHKS and YYEKEE (reference sequence). The CDR3 length is 15 residues. The CDR3 sequence is CASSWRGGTEETQYF. For the CDR3, the DNA is TGTGCCAGCAGCTGGCGGGGGGGGACAGAAGAGACCCAGTACTTC.

This clonotype was seen many times. This chain joins TRBV5-1 and TRBJ2-5, with D unclear. Trimming shortened V by 7 bases and J by 4 bases, and 14 bases separated the two germline ends. The germline gives CDR1 SGHRS, CDR2 YFSETQ. This CDR3 region has 13 residues. The DNA for the CDR3 is TGCGCCAGCGGCAGGACGGGTAGAGAGACCCAGTACTTC. The encoded protein is CASGRTGRETQYF.

This sequence joins TRBV29-1 and TRBJ2-2; TRBD2 is a possible D gene (5 bases). CDR3 length equals 13 residues. Germline loops: CDR1 SQVTM, CDR2 ANQGSEA. Deletions cut 6 bases from V and 1 base from J, with 9 bases between. The CDR3 region has the DNA TGCAGCGTATGGGCGGGGAACACCGGGGAGCTGTTTTTT. The encoded protein is CSVWAGNTGELFF.

This clonotype came up a few times. V is TRBV20-1 and J is TRBJ2-1; no definite D call. Trimming took 0 bases from V and 0 from J, leaving 12 bases between them. The CDR3 has 16 amino acids. Germline V gene lookup returns CDR1 DFQATT and CDR2 SNEGSKA (reference sequence). CDR3 nucleotide sequence: TGCAGTGCTAGAGATTCAAGGGTGAGCTCCTACAATGAGCAGTTCTTC. Translating it yields CSARDSRVSSYNEQFF.

This clonotype was observed at least ten times. The V gene is TRBV2, the J gene TRBJ2-1; 12 nucleotides match TRBD2. Germline V gives CDR1 SNHLY, CDR2 FYNNEI. The CDR3 is made up of 16 amino acids. With 7 bases clipped from V and 4 bases from J, the junction kept 8 bases outside the gene matches. The CDR3 DNA reads as TGTGCCAGCAAACCCGGACTAGCGGGAACTTACAATGAGCAGTTCTTC. As protein: CASKPGLAGTYNEQFF.

Ten or more counts support this clonotype. The J gene is TRBJ1-1, the V gene TRBV10-3, with D possibly matching TRBD1 (6 bases). This CDR3 has 13 amino acids. Per germline, CDR1 ENHRY and CDR2 SYGVKD. With 5 bases removed from V and 6 bases from J, the gap between germline ends came to 13 bases. The CDR3 DNA reads as TGTGCCATCAGTTACAGGGAAGGCGCTGAAGCTTTCTTT. Its protein is CAISYREGAEAFF.

This clonotype has only a few counts. V usage is TRBV7-9 and J usage is TRBJ1-5, with 8 bases matching TRBD1. Germline V gene data show CDR1 as SEHNR and CDR2 as FQNEAQ (reference sequence). The CDR3 is 14 amino acids. The ends lost 5 bases at V and 7 bases at J; junction bases unmatched: 7. As DNA, the CDR3 is TGTGCCAGCAGCCCGACAGGGGCCAGGCAGCCCCAGCATTTT. Protein sequence: CASSPTGARQPQHF.

The V and J genes are TRBV19 and TRBJ2-1, with 10 bases aligning to TRBD2. Trimming at V came to 0 bases and at J to 9 bases, leaving 8 bases not matched to a gene. This CDR3 has 16 amino acids. Germline CDR1 and CDR2: LNHDA and SQIVND (reference sequence). CDR3 region: CASSIDRSGGAFEQFF. CDR3 nucleotides: TGTGCCAGTAGTATAGATAGAAGCGGGGGGGCTTTTGAGCAGTTCTTC.